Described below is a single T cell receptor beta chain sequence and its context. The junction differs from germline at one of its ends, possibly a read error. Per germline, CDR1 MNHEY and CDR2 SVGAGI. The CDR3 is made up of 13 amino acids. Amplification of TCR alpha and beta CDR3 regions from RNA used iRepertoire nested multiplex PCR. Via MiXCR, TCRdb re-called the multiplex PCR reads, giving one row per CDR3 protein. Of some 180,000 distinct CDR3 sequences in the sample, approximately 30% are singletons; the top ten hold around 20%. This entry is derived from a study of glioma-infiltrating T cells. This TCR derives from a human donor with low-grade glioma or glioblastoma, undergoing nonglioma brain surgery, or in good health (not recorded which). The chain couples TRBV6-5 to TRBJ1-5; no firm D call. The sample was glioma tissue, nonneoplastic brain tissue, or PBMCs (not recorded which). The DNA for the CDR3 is TGTGCCAGAAGCCCCCAGCGAGATCAGCACCAGCATTTT. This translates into CARSPQRDQHQHF.